Listed here are 24 T cell receptor beta chains from one sample, sequenced in a study of T cell repertoires in cytomegalovirus infection. TCRdb called the reads again in MiXCR, with one record for every CDR3 protein. The data contain 800,000 to 950,000 distinct CDR3 sequences, 32% of them seen just once; the ten biggest clones take up about an eighth. Which antigens these TCRs recognize remains unknown. The sequencing used cultured CD8+ T cells from PBMCs, collected from culture after CMV antigen stimulation. The source is a human donor in good health (CMV status not recorded). Some clones in this sample may be carry-over from other donors' samples.

The chain employs TRBV5-5 and TRBJ1-4; unclear D gene. Looked up from germline, CDR1 is SGHKS and CDR2 is YYEKEE (reference sequence). The CDR3 length is 15 residues. The V and J ends lost 2 bases and 8 bases respectively, with 16 bases between them. CDR3 amino acids: CASSFDLLLREKLFF. DNA of the CDR3: TGTGCCAGCAGCTTTGACCTTCTTCTACGGGAAAAACTGTTTTTT.

This clonotype was counted at least ten times. The V gene is TRBV7-2, the J gene TRBJ1-2; 7 bases map to TRBD1. This CDR3 spans 13 amino acids. Losses at the gene ends were 11 bases for V and 3 bases for J; bases not matched to a gene: 9. Per the germline V gene, CDR1 is SGHTA and CDR2 is FQGNSA. The DNA of the CDR3 is TGTGCCGTCGACAGGGCAGAAGACTATGGCTACACCTTC. It codes for CAVDRAEDYGYTF.

J is TRBJ1-2 and V is TRBV10-3; 8 bases are shared with TRBD1. The V gene's germline CDR1 is ENHRY and CDR2 SYGVKD. V lost 7 bases and J lost 8; bases outside the gene matches: 6. The CDR3 contains 12 residues. CDR3: CAITSPGGGYTF. CDR3 coding DNA: TGTGCCATCACGAGTCCAGGGGGCGGCTACACCTTC.

This clonotype was counted between two and nine times. This chain connects TRBV27 to TRBJ2-3; perhaps D is TRBD1 or TRBD2 (6 bases each). V lost 6 bases and J lost 15, with 25 bases in between. The CDR3 length is 14 residues. Germline loops: CDR1 MNHEY, CDR2 SMNVEV (reference sequence). In DNA, the CDR3 is TGTGCCAGCAGCGTCGGGGGCCCCGATCTCGGACGTTATTTT. Protein: CASSVGGPDLGRYF.

This clonotype was counted between two and nine times. The chain has TRBV7-3 and TRBJ2-1, with D possibly TRBD2 on 6 matching bases. Germline CDR1 SGHTA, CDR2 FQGTGA. V was shortened by 7 bases and J by 5 bases, with 27 bases between the two germline ends. This CDR3 has 18 amino acids. The CDR3 reads CASTLGPITGGVNNEQFF. CDR3 DNA: TGTGCCAGCACCCTAGGTCCTATCACCGGGGGAGTGAACAATGAGCAGTTCTTC.

The sample holds a few counts of this clonotype. The genes are TRBV5-1 and TRBJ1-4, with 7 nucleotides matching TRBD1. The V and J ends lost 4 bases and 3 bases, in that order; junction bases with no gene match: 6. CDR1 SGHRS and CDR2 YFSETQ come from the germline V gene. CDR3 size: 15 residues. The CDR3 loop is CASSTDGTANEKLFF. The CDR3, as DNA: TGCGCCAGCAGCACAGACGGGACAGCTAATGAAAAACTGTTTTTT.

This clonotype was observed a handful of times. The chain joins TRBV15 to TRBJ2-1, with a tentative D call TRBD1 (6 bases). Trimming pared 0 bases from V and 4 bases from J, leaving 16 bases between. The CDR3 is made up of 17 amino acids. Germline CDR1 reads LNHNV; CDR2 reads YYDKDF (reference sequence). CDR3 loop: CATSRDPGTYLYNEQFF. The CDR3 nucleotides read TGTGCCACCAGCAGAGATCCCGGGACATATCTTTACAATGAGCAGTTCTTC. Supplemented by reference TRBV15 and TRBJ2-1, the full variable domain reads DAMVIQNPRYQVTQFGKPVTLSCSQTLNHNVMYWYQQKSSQAPKLLFHYYDKDFNNEADTPDNFQSRRPNTSFCFLDIRSPGLGDTAMYLCATSRDPGTYLYNEQFFGPGTRLTVL.

V and J are TRBV7-9 and TRBJ1-4; D remains unclear. Germline lookup yields CDR1 SEHNR and CDR2 FQNEAQ (reference sequence). V lost 5 bases to trimming and J lost 3 bases, with 13 bases between them. The CDR3 spans 15 residues. As DNA, the CDR3 is TGTGCCAGCAGCAACCCTACAAGGCCTAATGAAAAACTGTTTTTT. Residues: CASSNPTRPNEKLFF.

The CDR3 coding sequence is TGCAGTGCTAGAGTTAAGGCTAACTATGGCTACACCTTC. Protein: CSARVKANYGYTF. The chain employs TRBV20-1 and TRBJ1-2; the D is unclear. V shed 1 base and J shed 0 bases, with 6 bases lying between them. CDR1 and CDR2 from the germline V gene are DFQATT and SNEGSKA (reference sequence). This CDR3 spans 13 amino acids.

The CDR3 spells CASSGTGNYEQYF. The CDR3 coding sequence is TGTGCCAGCAGCGGAACAGGGAACTACGAGCAGTACTTC. The V and J genes are TRBV6-1 and TRBJ2-7, with D possibly matching TRBD1 (6 bases). The germline gives CDR1 MNHNS, CDR2 SASEGT. This CDR3 has 13 residues. Deletions cut 6 bases from V and 3 bases from J, with 12 bases between.

The rearrangement links TRBV7-9 to TRBJ1-1; a possible D gene is TRBD1 (5 bases). This CDR3 is built from 13 residues. V lost 4 bases and J 6 bases, leaving 12 bases between the germline ends. CDR1 is SEHNR, CDR2 FQNEAQ, per germline (reference sequence). The DNA for the CDR3 is TGTGCCAGCAGCTCCAGGGTGTTCGCTGAAGCTTTCTTT. Translation gives CASSSRVFAEAFF.

There are many counts of this clonotype. The V call is TRBV7-2, the J call TRBJ1-2; the match to TRBD1 covers 10 bases. Germline trimming cut 1 base from V and 5 bases from J; bases unmatched to any gene: 1. Germline CDR1 reads SGHTA; CDR2 reads FQGNSA. CDR3 length equals 14 residues. CDR3 coding DNA: TGTGCCAGCAGCTTAGGACAGGGGGCGTATGGCTACACCTTC. Translating gives CASSLGQGAYGYTF.

Comment on this clonotype: A much larger clone lies a single base off, so this may be a read error. J is TRBJ1-3 and V is TRBV7-6; the D is unclear. The V gene lost 5 bases and the J gene lost 0 bases, with 8 bases spanning the gap. The germline V gene encodes CDR1 SGHVS and CDR2 FNYEAQ. There are 14 residues in the CDR3. In DNA, the CDR3 is TGTGCCAGCAGCCCGGACGTCTCTGGAAACACCATATATTTT. This gives the protein CASSPDVSGNTIYF. The variable domain in full, completed from reference TRBV7-6 and TRBJ1-3, reads GAGVSQSPRYKVTKRGQDVALRCDPISGHVSLYWYRQALGQGPEFLTYFNYEAQQDKSGLPNDRFSAERPEGSISTLTIQRTEQRDSAMYRCASSPDVSGNTIYFGEGSWLTVV.

This sequence joins TRBV7-8 and TRBJ1-1, with D tentatively TRBD1 (5 bases). Germline V lookup: CDR1 SGHVS, CDR2 FQNEAQ. Trimming took 3 bases from V and 4 from J, leaving 18 bases between them. The CDR3 covers 16 residues. As DNA, the CDR3 is TGTGCCAGCAGCTTCGGCCCAGGGTGGGAAGGCACTGAAGCTTTCTTT. Protein product: CASSFGPGWEGTEAFF.

This clonotype was counted only a few times. The chain links TRBV6-5 to TRBJ2-7; 7 bases are a match to TRBD1. The V gene's germline CDR1 is MNHEY and CDR2 SVGAGI. CDR3 length equals 14 residues. J gave up 3 bases and V 5 bases, and 7 bases lay outside the gene matches. The CDR3 nucleotides are TGTGCCAGCAGTCGAACCGACAGGGTCTACGAGCAGTACTTC. As protein: CASSRTDRVYEQYF.

This clonotype was observed a few times. The chain is built from TRBV5-5 and TRBJ2-7; D may be TRBD1 (6 bases). V was cut by 3 bases and J by 3 bases, with 13 bases left in between. Germline V gene data show CDR1 as SGHKS and CDR2 as YYEKEE (reference sequence). The CDR3 totals 14 residues. The CDR3 nucleotides read TGTGCCAGCAGCTGGACCGGACAGTTCTACGAGCAGTACTTC. Protein: CASSWTGQFYEQYF. Full variable domain (missing parts from reference TRBV5-5 and TRBJ2-7): DAGVTQSPTHLIKTRGQQVTLRCSPISGHKSVSWYQQVLGQGPQFIFQYYEKEERGRGNFPDRFSARQFPNYSSELNVNALLLGDSALYLCASSWTGQFYEQYFGPGTRLTVT.

The genes are TRBV9 and TRBJ1-6, with unresolved D. CDR3 length equals 14 residues. Trimming took off 1 base at V and 4 bases at J, with 6 bases between the two ends. Germline V gives CDR1 SGDLS, CDR2 YYNGEE. CDR3 in DNA: TGTGCCAGCAGCGTAAGGCAGTATAATTCACCCCTCCACTTT. This gives the protein CASSVRQYNSPLHF.

On this clonotype itself: A much larger clone is a single base away; this may be a read error. Given the absence of the conserved phenylalanine or tryptophan at the CDR3 end, a read error is likely. CDR3 DNA sequence: TGTGCCAGCAGTCCCCGGGAAGTAACGTGGGTGGGGCCTGGAGGCCAAGAGACCCAGTACTGC. Encoded protein: CASSPREVTWVGPGGQETQYC. The V call is TRBV12-3 or TRBV12-4, the J call TRBJ2-5; D is perhaps TRBD1 or TRBD2 (5 bases each). This CDR3 comprises 21 residues. V shed 5 bases and J shed 1 base, with 32 bases lying between them.

The V call is TRBV5-6, the J call TRBJ1-1, with TRBD1 as a possible D gene (5 bases). The CDR3 is 15 residues long. V was trimmed by 0 bases and J by 4 bases, leaving 13 bases between them. Germline V gene data show CDR1 as SGHDT and CDR2 as YYEEEE. CDR3 region: CASSLGRQGLTEAFF. In DNA, the CDR3 is TGTGCCAGCAGCTTGGGGCGGCAGGGACTCACTGAAGCTTTCTTT.

The genes are TRBV29-1 and TRBJ1-2; 7 nucleotides match TRBD1. Looked up from germline, CDR1 is SQVTM and CDR2 is ANQGSEA. V was pared by 6 bases and J by 4 bases, with 5 bases of the junction left unmatched. The CDR3 has 12 residues. Written as DNA, the CDR3 is TGCAGCGTAGGGACAGCCCTCTATGGCTACACCTTC. Its protein is CSVGTALYGYTF.

This clonotype was recorded a few times. The V call is TRBV7-2, the J call TRBJ1-1; 7 bases fit TRBD1. The CDR3 extends over 14 amino acids. J gave up 4 bases and V 5 bases, and 7 bases lay outside the gene matches. Germline CDR1 SGHTA, CDR2 FQGNSA. The CDR3 DNA reads as TGTGCCAGCAGCACGACGGACAGGAGCACTGAAGCTTTCTTT. Translated: CASSTTDRSTEAFF. Looking up the rest from reference TRBV7-2 and TRBJ1-1 gives the full variable domain: GAGVSQSPSNKVTEKGKDVELRCDPISGHTALYWYRQSLGQGLEFLIYFQGNSAPDKSGLPSDRFSAERTGGSVSTLTIQRTQQEDSAVYLCASSTTDRSTEAFFGQGTRLTVV.

The J gene is TRBJ2-1, the V gene TRBV5-5; D uncertain. The CDR3 runs 18 residues. The germline V and J ends were trimmed by 0 bases and 4 bases, with 20 bases remaining between them. In germline, CDR1 is SGHKS, CDR2 YYEKEE (reference sequence). CDR3 DNA: TGTGCCAGCAGCTTGGCCTTGTCAGATGCCTTTGGATACAATGAGCAGTTCTTC. Translated: CASSLALSDAFGYNEQFF.

The V gene is TRBV12-3 or TRBV12-4, the J gene TRBJ2-3, with 10 bases that match TRBD1. Trimming removed 3 bases from V and 2 bases from J; junction bases left unmatched: 2. The CDR3 length is 15 residues. CDR3 loop: CASSLGQGPTDTQYF. CDR3 coding DNA: TGTGCCAGCAGTTTGGGACAGGGGCCCACAGATACGCAGTATTTT.

This sequence joins TRBV9 and TRBJ1-2, with 9 bases that match TRBD1. The J segment lost 6 bases and the V segment lost 0 bases, leaving 3 bases of the junction unmatched. This CDR3 has 14 residues. CDR1 is SGDLS and CDR2 is YYNGEE in the germline V gene. The CDR3 bases are TGTGCCAGCAGCGTAGGTCGGGACAGGGATGGCTACACCTTC. Translated: CASSVGRDRDGYTF. Full variable domain (outside the CDR3, taken from reference TRBV9 and TRBJ1-2): DSGVTQTPKHLITATGQRVTLRCSPRSGDLSVYWYQQSLDQGLQFLIQYYNGEERAKGNILERFSAQQFPDLHSELNLSSLELGDSALYFCASSVGRDRDGYTFGSGTRLTVV.